The 9 T cell receptor beta chains listed next were all sequenced from one sample in a study of blood T cell repertoires in COVID-19. The method was immunoSEQ multiplex PCR; TCRdb's version includes in-frame clones alone and lacks a portion of them. The data show more than 85,000 clones, more than 75% seen once. The material sequenced was peripheral blood. These TCRs come from a human donor in a cohort sampled during active COVID-19.

A single count supports this clone. This chain joins TRBV28 and TRBJ2-7; tentative D call: TRBD2 (6 bases). The V end lost 3 bases, the J end lost 5 bases, and 8 bases lay between the germline ends. CDR1 is MDHEN, CDR2 SYDVKM, per germline. This CDR3 contains 12 residues. CDR3: CASSLGGHEQYF. CDR3 nucleotide sequence: TGTGCCAGCAGTTTGGGGGGACACGAGCAGTACTTC.

The rearrangement joins TRBV6-5 to TRBJ1-2; 11 bases match TRBD1. Looked up from germline, CDR1 is MNHEY and CDR2 is SVGAGI. The CDR3 spans 14 residues. Germline trimming cut 9 bases from V and 4 bases from J; bases unmatched to any gene: 7. This CDR3 is CASRDRGLGYGYTF. The CDR3 coding sequence is TGTGCCAGTCGGGACAGGGGGTTGGGCTATGGCTACACCTTC.

This rearrangement joins TRBV11-1 to TRBJ2-7, with TRBD2 identical over 7 bases. Looked up from germline, CDR1 is SGHAT and CDR2 is FQDESV (reference sequence). V shed 1 base and J 7 bases; nucleotides not matched to a gene: 10. CDR3 length: 15 residues. The CDR3 DNA is TGTGCCAGCAGCTTAGAGCTAGCGGCAGGAGGTGAGCAGTACTTC. It translates to CASSLELAAGGEQYF.

The chain couples TRBV9 to TRBJ2-3, with 12 nucleotides matching TRBD2. The V segment lost 4 bases and the J segment 5 bases; nucleotides outside the gene matches: 8. The CDR3 totals 16 residues. CDR1 SGDLS and CDR2 YYNGEE come from the germline V gene. The CDR3 DNA reads as TGTGCCAGCAGCACCCGACTAGCGGGGGCGGGAGATACGCAGTATTTT. Protein product: CASSTRLAGAGDTQYF. The whole variable domain, remainder taken from reference TRBV9 and TRBJ2-3, is DSGVTQTPKHLITATGQRVTLRCSPRSGDLSVYWYQQSLDQGLQFLIQYYNGEERAKGNILERFSAQQFPDLHSELNLSSLELGDSALYFCASSTRLAGAGDTQYFGPGTRLTVL.

The J gene is TRBJ1-6, the V gene TRBV5-1; 7 positions agree with TRBD1. Germline loops: CDR1 SGHRS, CDR2 YFSETQ. CDR3 size: 15 residues. Trimming removed 4 bases from V and 9 bases from J; junction bases left unmatched: 10. The CDR3 sequence is CASSADTGVISPLHF. Written as DNA, the CDR3 is TGCGCCAGCAGCGCAGATACAGGGGTGATTTCACCCCTCCACTTT.

This sequence joins TRBV7-8 and TRBJ1-3; the match to TRBD1 covers 12 bases. The trim removed 4 bases at V and 2 bases at J, leaving 18 bases unmatched. The CDR3 consists of 21 residues. CDR1 and CDR2 (germline): SGHVS, FQNEAQ. CDR3: CASSSLPTGTGGNVAGNTIYF. Here the CDR3 DNA reads TGTGCCAGCAGCTCATTACCTACCGGGACAGGGGGCAACGTCGCTGGAAACACCATATATTTT.

The gene calls are TRBV3-1 (or the pseudogene TRBV3-2) and TRBJ2-5, with D possibly TRBD2 on 6 matching bases. The V gene's germline CDR1 is LGHDT and CDR2 YNNKEL (reference sequence). The CDR3 is 15 residues long. The germline V and J ends were trimmed by 3 bases and 0 bases, with 11 bases remaining between them. CDR3 residues: CASSHIRGDQETQYF. The CDR3 nucleotides read TGTGCCAGCAGCCATATTCGCGGGGACCAAGAGACCCAGTACTTC.

This clone has a single count. The V call is TRBV19, the J call TRBJ2-5; 7 bases are a match to TRBD1. Trimming at V came to 5 bases and at J to 5 bases, leaving 11 bases not matched to a gene. CDR3 length: 15 amino acids. Germline loops: CDR1 LNHDA, CDR2 SQIVND (reference sequence). This CDR3 reads CASSLPTGTGETQYF. The CDR3 DNA is TGTGCCAGTAGTCTACCGACAGGGACGGGGGAGACCCAGTACTTC.

The chain carries TRBV28 and TRBJ1-1; no firm D call. The CDR3 consists of 17 residues. V was shortened by 5 bases and J by 10 bases, with 29 bases between the two germline ends. Germline V gives CDR1 MDHEN, CDR2 SYDVKM. CDR3 DNA sequence: TGTGCCAGCAGTCCCGCTAGCGGAGGCCCCTTTACCTTGGGAGCTTTCTTT. This translates into CASSPASGGPFTLGAFF.